The T cell receptor beta chain described here comes from a study of Graves' ophthalmopathy and Graves' hyperthyroidism. TCR beta CDR3 amplification used RNA transcripts. First-round RT-PCR with HTBI primers preceded a second-round multiplex PCR. TCRdb recomputed calls from the multiplex PCR reads with MiXCR, one row per CDR3 protein. The sample has about 480,000 distinct CDR3 sequences; 13% to 15% are singletons. The CDR3 has 14 residues. V lost 5 bases and J 2 bases, leaving 10 bases between the germline ends. Germline CDR1 is MDHEN and CDR2 is SYDVKM. The sample holds many counts of this clonotype. The antigen is unknown. Study-wide results and caveats: Blood was where most expanded thyroid clonotypes above 0.001 frequency also turned up.

All donors with ophthalmopathy were recorded as having moderate-to-severe activity, CAS ≥3, NOSPECS ≥4 and a duration under 3 months. Exclusion covered patients with other autoimmune diseases or uncontrolled infections (as well as pregnancy or lactation). Sample: blood. The chain links TRBV28 to TRBJ1-5; a weak D match, TRBD1 (5 bases). The clonotype was recovered from a woman between 25 and 40 years old with Graves' ophthalmopathy. The DNA for the CDR3 is TGTGCCAGCAGTCCAGGGAGGGGCAATCAGCCCCAGCATTTT. Amino acid sequence: CASSPGRGNQPQHF.